This T cell receptor (beta chain) was sequenced in a study of blood T cell repertoires in COVID-19. The CDR3 sequence is 14 residues long. Trimming stripped 5 bases from V and 0 bases from J, with 10 bases between. Germline loops: CDR1 SGHVS, CDR2 FQNEAQ. Living in about two dozen US areas, the participants were between roughly 18 and 90 years of age. Clones were read by immunoSEQ multiplex PCR, and TCRdb kept only the in-frame ones, dropping some. The table has roughly 450,000 clones, about 90% seen once. Sequenced sample: PBMCs or T cells enriched from blood (not recorded which). This chain links TRBV7-8 with TRBJ1-1; no firm D call. This TCR derives from a man in his late teens or twenties who had recovered from COVID-19. CDR3 protein: CASSPQEVNTEAFF. Here the CDR3 DNA reads TGTGCCAGCAGCCCCCAGGAGGTGAACACTGAAGCTTTCTTT.